This T cell receptor (beta chain) stems from a study of patients and donors after allogeneic stem cell transplantation. J gave up 6 bases and V 3 bases, and 3 bases lay outside the gene matches. Germline V gene lookup returns CDR1 GTSNPN and CDR2 SVGIG (reference sequence). This CDR3 has 12 residues. TCRdb independently ran MiXCR on the RT-PCR reads; one entry per CDR3 protein. The table shows 200,000 to 250,000 distinct CDR3 sequences, with less than 15% occurring only once. The specimen sequenced was blood, either unsorted or a sorted T cell fraction (not recorded which). The J gene is TRBJ2-3, the V gene TRBV30, with 7 bases aligning to TRBD2. The source of this sequence is a human donor who was either an allogeneic HSCT recipient or a stem cell or donor lymphocyte infusion donor (not recorded which). It is not recorded whose cells these are; they may come from a transplant donor. The CDR3 DNA sequence: TGTGCCTGGAGCGGGGGGTCCGATACGCAGTATTTT. It yields the protein CAWSGGSDTQYF.